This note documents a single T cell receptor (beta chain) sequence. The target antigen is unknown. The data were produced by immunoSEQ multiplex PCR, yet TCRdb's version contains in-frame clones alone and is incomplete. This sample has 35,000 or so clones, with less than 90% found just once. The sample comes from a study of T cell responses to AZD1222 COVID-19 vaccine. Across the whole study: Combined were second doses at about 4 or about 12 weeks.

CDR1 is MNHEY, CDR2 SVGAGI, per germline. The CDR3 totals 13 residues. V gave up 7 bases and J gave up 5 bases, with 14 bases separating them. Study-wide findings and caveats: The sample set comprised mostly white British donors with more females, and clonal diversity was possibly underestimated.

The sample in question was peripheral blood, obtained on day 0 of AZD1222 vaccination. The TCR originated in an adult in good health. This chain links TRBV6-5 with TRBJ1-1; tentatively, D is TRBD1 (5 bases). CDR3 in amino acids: CASIPGRGTEAFF. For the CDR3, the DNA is TGTGCCAGCATCCCAGGGCGAGGGACTGAAGCTTTCTTT.